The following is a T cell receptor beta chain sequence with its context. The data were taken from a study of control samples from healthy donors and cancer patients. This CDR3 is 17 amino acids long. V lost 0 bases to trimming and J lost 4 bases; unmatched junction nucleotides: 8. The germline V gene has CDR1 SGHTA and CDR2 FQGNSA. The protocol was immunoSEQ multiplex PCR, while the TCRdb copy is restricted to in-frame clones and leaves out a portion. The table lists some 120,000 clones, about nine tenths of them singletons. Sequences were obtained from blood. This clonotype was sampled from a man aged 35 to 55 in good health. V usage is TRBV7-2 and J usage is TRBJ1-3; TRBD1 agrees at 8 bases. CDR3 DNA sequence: TGTGCCAGCAGCTTAGCGTGGCAGGGGGCTGGCGGAAACACCATATATTTT. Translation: CASSLAWQGAGGNTIYF.